This TCR beta chain appears in the sequencing data of a study of T-cell reconstitution after alpha-beta-depleted transplantation in children. The V gene end was trimmed by 4 bases and the J gene end by 5 bases; junction bases not matched to a gene: 13. This CDR3 contains 17 residues. The germline V gene has CDR1 SGHRS and CDR2 YFSETQ. Construction of the TCRbeta library involved unique molecular identifiers. TCRdb re-called the PCR reads with MiXCR, one entry per CDR3 protein. The repertoire holds hundreds of thousands of distinct CDR3 sequences, with about 10% as singletons. Overall study findings and caveats: Reported findings indicate that, about two months after transplant, alpha-beta T cells came from several hundred expanded clones, which were derived from non-depleted graft cells. The origin of high day-60 TCRbeta diversity in some patients lay in surviving recipient T cells and thymic progenitors. Hyperexpanded clones declined; after one year, newly produced T cells mostly supplied diversity.

With regard to this clonotype: What it binds is not known.

The rearrangement links TRBV5-1 to TRBJ2-1; 9 bases agree with TRBD2. The sequencing used PBMCs, collected before TCRalphabeta/CD19-depleted stem cell transplant. The sequence was obtained from a child between 2 and 9 years old with inherited bone marrow failure, due to receive a stem cell transplant. CDR3 sequence reads: CASSQNNPSGADNEQFF. The DNA of the CDR3 is TGCGCCAGCAGCCAAAACAACCCTAGCGGGGCTGACAATGAGCAGTTCTTC.